The 25 T cell receptor beta chains in this list originate from one sample, sequenced in a study of shared clonotypes between healthy human individuals. Using immunoSEQ multiplex PCR, the repertoire was profiled, and TCRdb retains in-frame clones only, with some absent. The sample includes over 2 million clones, approximately 95% of them seen just once. The material sequenced was naive CD4+ T cells sorted from blood. The subset denotes: CD45RA+ positively selected. Source of these receptors: a man aged 18 to 29 in good health.

The chain links TRBV18 to TRBJ2-3, with 10 nucleotides matching TRBD2. Germline CDR1 reads KGHSH; CDR2 reads LQKENI. Trimming at V came to 2 bases and at J to 5 bases, leaving 7 bases not matched to a gene. The CDR3 is made up of 16 amino acids. The CDR3 spells CASSPVSGRAGDTQYF. CDR3 sequence (DNA): TGTGCCAGCTCACCAGTCAGCGGGAGGGCCGGAGATACGCAGTATTTT.

This chain connects TRBV11-2 to TRBJ1-1; a possible D gene is TRBD1 (6 bases). The CDR3 is 16 residues long. Trimming left V 4 bases short and J 6 bases short, with 21 bases between. Germline V gives CDR1 SGHAT, CDR2 FQNNGV. The CDR3 DNA reads TGTGCCAGCAGCTCCAGTAGGATTCAGGGGTCCGCTGAAGCTTTCTTT. Translation gives CASSSSRIQGSAEAFF.

This chain connects TRBV10-3 to TRBJ2-1; 7 bases line up with TRBD2. Germline-derived CDR1 and CDR2 are ENHRY and SYGVKD. CDR3 size: 13 residues. V shed 0 bases and J 14 bases; nucleotides not matched to a gene: 7. The CDR3 DNA reads as TGTGCCATCAGTGAGTCGACCGGGAGGCTTGAGTTCTTC. Translated, it gives CAISESTGRLEFF.

The chain links TRBV10-3 to TRBJ2-1; 10 bases align to TRBD1. V shed 2 bases, J shed 8 bases, and the junction held 6 bases outside the gene matches. This CDR3 has 15 amino acids. Per germline, CDR1 ENHRY and CDR2 SYGVKD. As DNA, the CDR3 is TGTGCCATCAGTGAGGGGGGACAGGGGATTCATGAGCAGTTCTTC. Translation gives CAISEGGQGIHEQFF.

V and J are TRBV6-5 and TRBJ2-7; D is possibly TRBD1 (6 bases). CDR1 and CDR2 from the germline V gene are MNHEY and SVGAGI. The CDR3 contains 12 residues. Trimming cost V 5 bases and J 7 bases, with 12 bases left between them. The chain's CDR3 is CASSNRVGEQYF. The CDR3 DNA sequence: TGTGCCAGCAGTAACAGGGTGGGTGAGCAGTACTTC.

This chain connects TRBV28 to TRBJ2-4; possible D gene TRBD2, 5 bases. Germline CDR1 and CDR2: MDHEN and SYDVKM. The CDR3 is 16 amino acids. The V and J ends lost 3 bases and 0 bases respectively, with 12 bases between them. CDR3 sequence (DNA): TGTGCCAGCAGTTTCGTGGGAGAAATAGCCAAAAACATTCAGTACTTC. Its protein is CASSFVGEIAKNIQYF.

This chain uses TRBV29-1 with TRBJ1-2; 10 nucleotides agree with TRBD1. CDR1 and CDR2 (germline): SQVTM, ANQGSEA. The junction had 6 bases not matched to a gene; V was cut back by 0 bases and J by 8 bases. This CDR3 comprises 14 residues. As DNA, the CDR3 is TGCAGCGTTGAAGAAGGGACAGGGGATGGCGGCTACACCTTC. Its translation: CSVEEGTGDGGYTF.

This rearrangement joins TRBV2 to TRBJ2-7; D perhaps matches TRBD1 (5 bases). Germline values: CDR1 SNHLY, CDR2 FYNNEI. V was clipped by 7 bases and J by 2 bases, with 18 bases between them. There are 15 residues in the CDR3. The CDR3 DNA sequence: TGTGCCAGCACCCAAGGGGCAGGGCCCGCCTACGAGCAGTACTTC. Amino acids: CASTQGAGPAYEQYF.

The rearrangement uses TRBV7-8 and TRBJ1-5, with TRBD1 identical over 7 bases. CDR1 and CDR2 from the germline V gene are SGHVS and FQNEAQ. The CDR3 is 14 amino acids. V shed 3 bases, J shed 6 bases, and the junction held 5 bases outside the gene matches. The CDR3 region has the DNA TGTGCCAGCAGCTTGGGGACAGTAGGTCAGCCCCAGCATTTT. Translated, it gives CASSLGTVGQPQHF.

This chain uses TRBV7-2 with TRBJ2-5, with D maybe TRBD2 (6 bases). V was trimmed by 5 bases and J by 3 bases, leaving 13 bases between them. The CDR3 totals 14 residues. Per the germline V gene, CDR1 is SGHTA and CDR2 is FQGNSA. CDR3 in DNA: TGTGCCAGCAGCCTATTGCGGGGCGAAGAGACCCAGTACTTC. It codes for CASSLLRGEETQYF. The variable domain in full, completed from reference TRBV7-2 and TRBJ2-5, reads GAGVSQSPSNKVTEKGKDVELRCDPISGHTALYWYRQSLGQGLEFLIYFQGNSAPDKSGLPSDRFSAERTGGSVSTLTIQRTQQEDSAVYLCASSLLRGEETQYFGPGTRLLVL.

The DNA of the CDR3 is TGCGCCAGCAGCTTGATGCGGGGAAGCACAGATACGCAGTATTTT. It encodes CASSLMRGSTDTQYF. This chain uses TRBV5-1 with TRBJ2-3, with D perhaps matching TRBD2 (6 bases). The CDR3 runs 15 residues. CDR1 is SGHRS, CDR2 YFSETQ, per germline. Trimming stripped 1 base from V and 0 bases from J, with 9 bases between. The whole variable domain, remainder taken from reference TRBV5-1 and TRBJ2-3, is KAGVTQTPRYLIKTRGQQVTLSCSPISGHRSVSWYQQTPGQGLQFLFEYFSETQRNKGNFPGRFSGRQFSNSRSEMNVSTLELGDSALYLCASSLMRGSTDTQYFGPGTRLTVL.

The rearrangement links TRBV30 to TRBJ2-2, with D perhaps TRBD1 or TRBD2 (5 bases each). The CDR3 covers 11 residues. Germline V gene data show CDR1 as GTSNPN and CDR2 as SVGIG (reference sequence). Trimming stripped 3 bases from V and 13 bases from J, with 12 bases between. The CDR3 loop is CAWRIQAGLFF. The CDR3 DNA is TGTGCCTGGAGGATACAGGCGGGGCTGTTTTTT.

The J gene is TRBJ1-1, the V gene TRBV7-6; tentatively, D is TRBD1 (5 bases). Per the germline V gene, CDR1 is SGHVS and CDR2 is FNYEAQ. The CDR3 runs to 14 residues. The V gene lost 0 bases and the J gene lost 0 bases, with 5 bases spanning the gap. The CDR3 spells CASSLAGVNTEAFF. The CDR3 region has the DNA TGTGCCAGCAGCTTAGCAGGGGTGAACACTGAAGCTTTCTTT.

V usage is TRBV5-4 and J usage is TRBJ2-2; D remains unclear. V dropped 3 bases and J dropped 2 bases, with 8 bases sitting between them. The CDR3 loop spans 14 amino acids. Germline V gives CDR1 SGHNT, CDR2 YYREEE (reference sequence). The CDR3: CASSSLGNTGELFF. CDR3 DNA: TGTGCCAGCAGCTCTCTTGGAAACACCGGGGAGCTGTTTTTT.

The V gene is TRBV5-4, the J gene TRBJ1-1; TRBD1 agrees at 7 bases. CDR1 and CDR2 (germline): SGHNT, YYREEE (reference sequence). This CDR3 has 16 residues. Trimming cost V 5 bases and J 3 bases; bases outside gene matches: 13. The CDR3 protein is CASSPRQGSSDTEAFF. DNA of the CDR3: TGTGCCAGCAGTCCAAGACAGGGAAGTTCGGACACTGAAGCTTTCTTT. The full variable domain, completed using reference TRBV5-4 and TRBJ1-1, is ETGVTQSPTHLIKTRGQQVTLRCSSQSGHNTVSWYQQALGQGPQFIFQYYREEENGRGNFPPRFSGLQFPNYSSELNVNALELDDSALYLCASSPRQGSSDTEAFFGQGTRLTVV.

The rearrangement joins TRBV18 to TRBJ1-2, with D maybe TRBD1 (5 bases). The ends were cut back, 6 bases at V and 10 bases at J, with 21 bases in the middle. CDR3 size: 14 residues. Looked up from germline, CDR1 is KGHSH and CDR2 is LQKENI. This CDR3 reads CASSSAGNGFSYTF. CDR3 coding DNA: TGTGCCAGCTCCTCTGCAGGGAACGGGTTTTCCTACACCTTC.

CDR3 in amino acids: CASRTSGGVAVQETQYF. CDR3 nucleotides: TGTGCCAGCAGAACTAGCGGGGGGGTCGCGGTGCAAGAGACCCAGTACTTC. The chain joins TRBV4-2 to TRBJ2-5; 13 bases align to TRBD2. Germline lookup yields CDR1 LGHNA and CDR2 YNFKEQ. The CDR3 totals 17 residues. The J segment lost 2 bases and the V segment lost 6 bases, leaving 9 bases of the junction unmatched.

V and J are TRBV5-4 and TRBJ1-6, with 7 bases lining up with TRBD1. Germline V gene sequence: CDR1 SGHNT, CDR2 YYREEE (reference sequence). The CDR3 spans 15 residues. The trim removed 4 bases at V and 5 bases at J, leaving 6 bases unmatched. The chain's CDR3 is CASSRNDRDNSPLHF. The CDR3 DNA reads as TGTGCCAGCAGCCGGAATGACAGGGATAATTCACCCCTCCACTTT.

This clone came up once. The chain recombines TRBV6-5 with TRBJ1-1, with 8 bases identical to TRBD1. Germline assignment: CDR1 MNHEY and CDR2 SVGAGI. There are 14 residues in the CDR3. With V trimmed by 4 bases and J by 5 bases, 6 bases remained unmatched. CDR3 in DNA: TGTGCCAGCAGTTCGGGACAGGCGGTTACTGAAGCTTTCTTT. Residues: CASSSGQAVTEAFF.

The chain employs TRBV2 and TRBJ1-4, with TRBD1 matching 7 bases. J lost 11 bases, V lost 8 bases, and 17 bases had no gene match. The CDR3 is 15 residues long. Germline V gene data show CDR1 as SNHLY and CDR2 as FYNNEI. The CDR3 nucleotides are TGTGCCAGCGCACCATTGACAGGGTTGGAGTTGAAACTGTTTTTT. This sequence encodes CASAPLTGLELKLFF.

A remark on this clone: This sample includes further DNA sequences coding for the same CDR3. The J gene is TRBJ1-1, the V gene TRBV18; D is uncertain. The CDR3 extends over 13 amino acids. The V and J ends lost 2 bases and 1 base respectively, with 5 bases between them. CDR1 KGHSH and CDR2 LQKENI come from the germline V gene. CDR3 amino acids: CASSPDKNTEAFF. The CDR3 bases are TGTGCCAGCTCACCAGACAAGAACACTGAAGCTTTCTTT.

The rearrangement joins TRBV2 to TRBJ2-1, with 11 positions matching TRBD2. This CDR3 spans 15 amino acids. Germline V gene lookup returns CDR1 SNHLY and CDR2 FYNNEI. V lost 5 bases and J lost 4; bases outside the gene matches: 4. This CDR3 is CASSTSGGRYNEQFF. The CDR3 DNA reads TGTGCCAGCAGTACTAGCGGGGGAAGGTACAATGAGCAGTTCTTC. The full variable domain, in which reference TRBV2 and TRBJ2-1 provide the parts outside the CDR3, is EPEVTQTPSHQVTQMGQEVILRCVPISNHLYFYWYRQILGQKVEFLVSFYNNEISEKSEIFDDQFSVERPDGSNFTLKIRSTKLEDSAMYFCASSTSGGRYNEQFFGPGTRLTVL.

This clone was detected once. The chain has TRBV5-1 and TRBJ1-1, with no clear D. Trimming removed 1 base from V and 0 bases from J, with 7 bases in between. There are 14 residues in the CDR3. In germline, CDR1 is SGHRS, CDR2 YFSETQ. This chain's CDR3 is CASSLSQVNTEAFF. DNA of the CDR3: TGCGCCAGCAGCTTGTCACAAGTGAACACTGAAGCTTTCTTT.

The V and J genes are TRBV28 and TRBJ2-5; D ambiguous. The CDR3 runs 15 residues. The germline CDR1 and CDR2 sequences are MDHEN and SYDVKM. The germline V and J ends were trimmed by 3 bases and 5 bases, with 16 bases remaining between them. The CDR3 nucleotides are TGTGCCAGCAGTTTGTCTCGTTTGGGTCTTGAGACCCAGTACTTC. Its translation: CASSLSRLGLETQYF.

CDR3 sequence reads: CASRRPDGYTGELFF. In DNA, the CDR3 is TGTGCCAGCAGGCGGCCAGACGGGTACACCGGGGAGCTGTTTTTT. V usage is TRBV6-5 and J usage is TRBJ2-2; no reliable D call. In germline, CDR1 is MNHEY, CDR2 SVGAGI. V was pared by 6 bases and J by 3 bases, with 14 bases between. The CDR3 sequence is 15 residues long.